This T cell receptor (beta chain) was profiled in a study of blood T cell repertoires in COVID-19. The CDR3 consists of 15 residues. Germline V lookup: CDR1 LGHNA, CDR2 YNFKEQ. V dropped 3 bases and J dropped 4; count of bases not matched to a gene: 5. Sequencing was performed with immunoSEQ multiplex PCR; in TCRdb, only in-frame clones are kept and a portion is missing. The sample shows about 250,000 clones, about 85% of them seen only once. Everyone who took part was 18 to 89 years old, and they came from about 25 US areas. The V and J genes are TRBV4-2 and TRBJ1-3; 8 bases match TRBD1. The sequencing sample was made of PBMCs or T cells enriched from blood (not recorded which). The receptor's source is a woman in her 30s with acute COVID-19. Written as DNA, the CDR3 is TGTGCCAGCAGCCAGGCACAGGGGGTGGGAAACACCATATATTTT. Amino acids: CASSQAQGVGNTIYF.